This T cell receptor (beta chain) comes out of a study of T cells after posttransplantation cyclophosphamide (dated by TCRdb to about 2016). At the level of the whole study: T cell repertoire reconstitution was tracked by TRB sequencing after myeloablative bone marrow transplantation in which posttransplantation cyclophosphamide was used as GVHD prophylaxis. Antigen receptor sequencing was done on samples from 35 PTCy-treated patients and from approximately 17 related bone marrow donors of those patients. Blood from every one of the roughly 33 PTCy patients who had 1-year posttransplant specimens underwent TRB sequencing. In 3 patients, up to about 3 additional blood samples taken between 2 and 5.2 years after transplant also underwent TRB sequencing, as did pretransplant blood from a handful of patients. Because TRA and TRB clonality were tightly correlated in 9 samples, subsequent TCR analyses were focused on TRB only. Public TRB sequences were compared against a database of over 3,600 sequences linked to responses to pathogens, tumor antigens, self-antigens and alloantigens. General conclusions and limits of the study: Across approximately 45 patients, TRB clonality was highly associated with recipient CMV seropositivity and CMV reactivation, and diversity in PTCy patients was similar to diversity in CNI/methotrexate controls. The TRB repertoires of T cells infiltrating skin or the GI tract showed only limited overlap with the TRB repertoires found in blood. At 1-2 months, donor-recipient similarity was low but rose over the first year, and the later blood repertoires were often dominated by donor CD8+ memory clones.

This clone was observed a few times. Its antigen has not been determined. The input lacks base qualities; no much larger clone sits a single base away. V is trimmed back by 2 bases and J by 3 bases, and the junction contains 11 bases that no gene match accounts for. The CDR3 spans 18 residues, from the cysteine through the phenylalanine. Of all the DNA, just the CDR3 is kept, 54 bases in frame from base 1. Reading the germline V gene gives CDR1 SGHAT and CDR2 FQNNGV. Related bone marrow donors provided peripheral blood samples on the day of marrow donation. Peripheral blood and bone marrow mononuclear cells were isolated by Ficoll-Hypaque density centrifugation and were cryopreserved. Genomic DNA was used for TRB sequencing, which was performed with the immunoSEQ assay at survey resolution or with the hsTCRB kit. The paper's processing steps were these. Initial read processing used immunoSEQ software, and repertoire analyses used the LymphoSeq R package. Clonality was computed as 1 minus normalized Shannon entropy, and a Gini coefficient was also calculated for each TRB dataset. Phenotypes of unsorted samples were inferred by mapping TRB sequences from sorted subsets of the recipient or donor onto the same recipient's unsorted samples. TCRdb obtained this table from immuneACCESS and retained in-frame rearrangements with V and J assigned. These tables miss some clones; where compared with another copy, unresolved V genes account for less than half of the shortfall, and the remainder is unexplained. V and J calls and clone size are those listed in that table; D and trimming were worked out from the DNA. The sample records over 30,000 clones, none occurring a single time. 1% to 1.5% of the sample lies in the top ten.

The sample consisted of PBMCs. This TCR came from a girl aged 5-17 years in good health, CMV-negative, and a related stem cell transplant donor. This receptor chain uses TRBV11-2 and TRBJ2-7, with 12 bases matching TRBD1. The CDR3 amino acid sequence is: CASSLRGTGGFKVYEQYF. The DNA sequence is TGTGCCAGCAGCTTACGGGGGACAGGGGGCTTCAAGGTCTACGAGCAGTACTTC. With the portions outside the CDR3 filled from the reference TRBV11-2 and TRBJ2-7 genes, the complete variable region becomes EAGVAQSPRYKIIEKRQSVAFWCNPISGHATLYWYQQILGQGPKLLIQFQNNGVVDDSQLPKDRFSAERLKGVDSTLKIQPAKLEDSAVYLCASSLRGTGGFKVYEQYFGPGTRLTVT.